The 22 T cell receptor beta chains listed next were all sequenced from one sample in a study of T-cell memory formation after mild COVID-19. MiXCR was run by TCRdb on the 5' RACE reads, yielding one entry per CDR3 protein. Of 350,000 to 400,000 distinct CDR3 sequences listed, 21% were seen once; the top ten hold under 15%. Specimen: PBMCs or a T cell subset sorted from them (not recorded which). These receptors were obtained from an adult woman who had mild COVID-19 (a few samples of this study predate the infection). Cell type and time point are not known.

The chain has TRBV5-1 and TRBJ2-7, with D possibly matching TRBD1 (5 bases). Germline loops: CDR1 SGHRS, CDR2 YFSETQ. The CDR3 has 13 amino acids. The germline V and J ends were trimmed by 2 bases and 3 bases, with 9 bases remaining between them. The CDR3 coding sequence is TGCGCCAGCAGCTTTCTCAGGGACTACGAGCAGTACTTC. Its protein is CASSFLRDYEQYF.

The V call is TRBV4-1, the J call TRBJ1-2; D is unclear. V lost 0 bases and J 4 bases, leaving 15 bases between the germline ends. CDR1 and CDR2 (germline): MGHRA, YSYEKL. The CDR3 extends over 16 amino acids. CDR3 in DNA: TGCGCCAGCAGCCAAGATATAGGTTCCCTTGGCTATGGCTACACCTTC. Amino acids: CASSQDIGSLGYGYTF.

The chain employs TRBV29-1 and TRBJ1-2; 8 nucleotides match TRBD1. The V gene end was trimmed by 5 bases and the J gene end by 5 bases; junction bases not matched to a gene: 13. CDR3 length: 15 residues. Germline lookup yields CDR1 SQVTM and CDR2 ANQGSEA. The CDR3 reads CSVSVSGGVGYGYTF. The CDR3 DNA follows: TGCAGCGTTTCGGTGTCAGGGGGCGTTGGGTATGGCTACACCTTC.

This clonotype was recorded a few times. V gene TRBV7-9 combines with J gene TRBJ2-2; perhaps TRBD2 as D (6 bases). Per the germline V gene, CDR1 is SEHNR and CDR2 is FQNEAQ (reference sequence). This CDR3 region has 15 residues. Trimming stripped 3 bases from V and 1 base from J, with 9 bases between. The CDR3 DNA sequence: TGTGCCAGCAGCTTCGTCGGGGGGAACACCGGGGAGCTGTTTTTT. Translating it yields CASSFVGGNTGELFF.

This clonotype turned up a few times. This sequence joins TRBV18 and TRBJ2-5, with 8 bases identical to TRBD2. Per the germline V gene, CDR1 is KGHSH and CDR2 is LQKENI. The trim removed 2 bases at V and 2 bases at J, leaving 7 bases unmatched. The length of the CDR3 is 16 residues. The CDR3 region is CASSPGSGGPQETQYF. In DNA, the CDR3 is TGTGCCAGCTCACCAGGGAGCGGGGGACCACAAGAGACCCAGTACTTC.

This clonotype was counted a few times. The chain joins TRBV7-9 to TRBJ2-1; D may be TRBD1 or TRBD2 (5 bases each). V was trimmed by 6 bases and J by 5 bases, leaving 17 bases between them. CDR1 and CDR2 from the germline V gene are SEHNR and FQNEAQ (reference sequence). The CDR3 extends over 15 amino acids. The CDR3 coding sequence is TGTGCCAGCAGACCCCGGGACCACCTCAACAATGAGCAGTTCTTC. Translation: CASRPRDHLNNEQFF.

The chain is built from TRBV7-9 and TRBJ1-1; 9 positions agree with TRBD1. The J segment lost 6 bases and the V segment lost 5 bases, leaving 10 bases of the junction unmatched. Germline CDR1 SEHNR, CDR2 FQNEAQ (reference sequence). The CDR3 length is 15 residues. CDR3 in amino acids: CASSLTGTGWAEAFF. In nucleotides, the CDR3 is TGTGCCAGCAGCCTTACCGGGACAGGGTGGGCTGAAGCTTTCTTT.

This clonotype came up a few times. The chain combines TRBV7-2 with TRBJ1-6; 9 bases align to TRBD1. The CDR3 spans 16 residues. The germline gives CDR1 SGHTA, CDR2 FQGNSA. V was clipped by 5 bases and J by 10 bases; unmatched bases: 12. The CDR3 nucleotides read TGTGCCAGCAGCCGTGCCGGGACAGGGCCTGAGTCACCCCTCCACTTT. It encodes CASSRAGTGPESPLHF.

The gene calls are TRBV5-1 and TRBJ2-5; D is unresolved. Between the trimmed V and J ends, which lost 1 base and 2 bases, there was a span of 12 bases. There are 15 residues in the CDR3. The V gene's germline CDR1 is SGHRS and CDR2 YFSETQ. CDR3 protein: CASSLPSPIQETQYF. Written as DNA, the CDR3 is TGCGCCAGCAGCTTGCCCAGCCCGATTCAAGAGACCCAGTACTTC.

This clonotype has a count of ten or more. This rearrangement joins TRBV20-1 to TRBJ2-3, with TRBD2 matching 7 bases. This CDR3 has 16 residues. Germline lookup yields CDR1 DFQATT and CDR2 SNEGSKA (reference sequence). V dropped 3 bases and J dropped 0; count of bases not matched to a gene: 9. CDR3 amino acids: CSASPLAVASTDTQYF. CDR3 DNA: TGCAGTGCTAGTCCCCTAGCGGTTGCTAGCACAGATACGCAGTATTTT.

This chain connects TRBV6-5 to TRBJ2-1, with TRBD2 identical over 10 bases. Germline V CDR1 and CDR2: MNHEY, SVGAGI. Germline trimming cut 5 bases from V and 2 bases from J; bases unmatched to any gene: 6. The CDR3 extends over 16 amino acids. The CDR3 sequence: CASSGLAGGTYNEQFF. The CDR3 nucleotides are TGTGCCAGCAGTGGGTTAGCGGGAGGTACCTACAATGAGCAGTTCTTC.

V usage is TRBV20-1 and J usage is TRBJ1-6; 8 nucleotides align to TRBD1. Germline V gene sequence: CDR1 DFQATT, CDR2 SNEGSKA (reference sequence). The CDR3 has 16 residues. V trimming: 1 base; J trimming: 4 bases; junction bases outside the gene matches: 6. The CDR3 region is CSARARTGRYNSPLHF. Here the CDR3 DNA reads TGCAGTGCTAGAGCACGGACAGGGAGGTATAATTCACCCCTCCACTTT.

The genes are TRBV6-2 or TRBV6-3 and TRBJ2-1, with D perhaps being TRBD1 or TRBD2 (5 bases each). Germline values: CDR1 MNHEY, CDR2 SVGEGT. With 5 bases removed from V and 1 base from J, the gap between germline ends came to 15 bases. This CDR3 comprises 16 residues. CDR3 sequence: CASSRASGPSYNEQFF. The CDR3 DNA reads TGTGCCAGCAGTCGGGCTTCGGGGCCTTCCTACAATGAGCAGTTCTTC.

This clonotype was recorded a few times. The V call is TRBV4-1, the J call TRBJ2-3; no firm D call. The CDR3 is 16 amino acids. Germline-derived CDR1 and CDR2 are MGHRA and YSYEKL. V dropped 1 base and J dropped 3 bases, with 14 bases sitting between them. In DNA form, the CDR3 reads TGCGCCAGCAGCCAAGGCCCACCTCCTAGGACAGATACGCAGTATTTT. Amino acids: CASSQGPPPRTDTQYF.

The chain has TRBV24-1 and TRBJ2-3, with 8 bases aligning to TRBD2. J was trimmed by 12 bases and V by 1 base; bases with no gene match: 11. The germline CDR1 and CDR2 sequences are KGHDR and SFDVKD. The CDR3 spans 15 residues. This CDR3 is CATSDFPESGGLQYF. Here the CDR3 DNA reads TGTGCCACCAGTGATTTCCCCGAAAGCGGGGGTCTCCAGTATTTT.

This clonotype was detected only a few times. The chain recombines TRBV21-1 with TRBJ2-7; no DNA check was done on the table's D call, TRBD1. TRBV21-1 has pseudogene status. The CDR3 has 12 residues. Here the CDR3 reads CASSDPGVEQYF. For the CDR3, the DNA is TGTGCCAGCAGCGACCCCGGGGTTGAGCAGTACTTC.

The chain couples TRBV12-3 or TRBV12-4 to TRBJ1-5, with 7 bases fitting TRBD1. The CDR3 spans 13 residues. V lost 7 bases and J lost 4; bases outside the gene matches: 4. CDR3 region: CASKIQGNQPQHF. The CDR3 region has the DNA TGTGCCAGCAAAATACAGGGGAATCAGCCCCAGCATTTT.

This clonotype was seen many times. The chain carries TRBV11-2 and TRBJ2-3, with D perhaps matching TRBD1 (6 bases). From germline, CDR1 is SGHAT and CDR2 FQNNGV. The germline V and J ends were trimmed by 0 bases and 5 bases, with 12 bases remaining between them. The CDR3 covers 15 residues. The CDR3 region is CASSLEGTGRDTQYF. CDR3 nucleotide sequence: TGTGCCAGCAGCTTAGAAGGTACAGGGAGAGATACGCAGTATTTT. Looking up the rest from reference TRBV11-2 and TRBJ2-3 gives the full variable domain: EAGVAQSPRYKIIEKRQSVAFWCNPISGHATLYWYQQILGQGPKLLIQFQNNGVVDDSQLPKDRFSAERLKGVDSTLKIQPAKLEDSAVYLCASSLEGTGRDTQYFGPGTRLTVL.

This sequence joins TRBV28 and TRBJ2-7, with 8 bases that match TRBD1. The CDR3 contains 13 residues. J lost 6 bases, V lost 7 bases, and 8 bases had no gene match. In germline, CDR1 is MDHEN, CDR2 SYDVKM. Here the CDR3 reads CASTGQGGIEQYF. The DNA for the CDR3 is TGTGCCAGCACTGGACAGGGTGGGATCGAGCAGTACTTC.

The chain is built from TRBV29-1 and TRBJ2-4; no clear D gene. Trimming took off 4 bases at V and 2 bases at J, with 9 bases between the two ends. Germline V gives CDR1 SQVTM, CDR2 ANQGSEA. This CDR3 contains 13 residues. Written as DNA, the CDR3 is TGCAGCGTTGCGGATTTTTCCAAAAACATTCAGTACTTC. It is translated as CSVADFSKNIQYF.

The chain combines TRBV7-3 with TRBJ1-6; D uncertain. This CDR3 region has 16 residues. Germline CDR1 and CDR2: SGHTA and FQGTGA. Trimming removed 4 bases at V and 9 bases at J, with 19 bases between. This CDR3 reads CASSSTHLRAFSPLHF. CDR3 in DNA: TGTGCCAGCAGCTCCACTCACCTCCGGGCTTTTTCACCCCTCCACTTT.

V is TRBV12-3 or TRBV12-4 and J is TRBJ2-7; 9 nucleotides line up with TRBD1. V shed 6 bases and J 6 bases; nucleotides not matched to a gene: 3. The CDR3 is 12 amino acids. This CDR3 is CASRDRGGEQYF. The CDR3 DNA sequence: TGTGCCAGCAGGGACAGGGGAGGCGAGCAGTACTTC.